This entry is about one T cell receptor beta chain. The antigen is not known. At survey level, the immunoSEQ assay was run in its v3.0 version. Produced via immunoSEQ multiplex PCR; TCRdb's table is partial and in-frame only. The data contain 42,000 or so clones, approximately 86% of them singletons. Trimming removed 4 bases from V and 6 bases from J, with 15 bases in between. The CDR3 has 13 residues. The germline CDR1 and CDR2 sequences are SQVTM and ANQGSEA. The source of the sample is a study of long-term antiretroviral therapy in people with HIV. Study-wide findings and caveats: Comparison with controls showed narrower CDR3 length ranges in HIV repertoires. Older ART regimens may have been in use when blood was drawn between about 2004 and 2018.

Sequencing was performed on unsorted PBMCs, taken 0.1 years before starting antiretroviral therapy. The rearrangement links TRBV29-1 to TRBJ1-1, with D possibly TRBD1 on 6 matching bases. The clonotype was recovered from a woman aged 50 to 60 with HIV. CDR3 nucleotide sequence: TGCAGCGTTGTTCGGGGGGCTAACTCTGAAGCTTTCTTT. Its translation: CSVVRGANSEAFF. Drawing the rest from reference TRBV29-1 and TRBJ1-1, the complete variable domain is SAVISQKPSRDICQRGTSLTIQCQVDSQVTMMFWYRQQPGQSLTLIATANQGSEATYESGFVIDKFPISRPNLTFSTLTVSNMSPEDSSIYLCSVVRGANSEAFFGQGTRLTVV.